The clone carrying this TCR beta chain was picked up a small number of times. Its antigen is not identified. The CDR3 has 13 residues. V dropped 7 bases and J dropped 3; count of bases not matched to a gene: 5. Per germline, CDR1 SQVTM and CDR2 ANQGSEA. PBMCs were isolated at a quantity of at least 6 million per sample. The data stem from a study of blood T cells in healthy people across ages. Overall study results and limits: Naive T cell percentage strongly correlated with TCR beta diversity.

The second PCR ran roughly 6 to 11 cycles with a sample-barcoded 5' primer and J-beta primers. One entry per CDR3 protein, called by TCRdb with MiXCR from the 5' RACE reads. The table includes 700,000 or so distinct CDR3 sequences, roughly two fifths detected once. Sequenced material: blood. This clonotype originated in a man older than 75 in good health. The J gene is TRBJ1-5, the V gene TRBV29-1; the match to TRBD1 covers 8 bases. CDR3: CSADRGNNQPQHF. In DNA form, the CDR3 reads TGCAGCGCCGACAGGGGAAACAATCAGCCCCAGCATTTT.